Only one count was recorded for the clone carrying this T cell receptor (beta chain). Its matching antigen is unknown. The germline gene is not matched at one end of the junction; a read error may be the cause. The data originate from a study of blood T cells in healthy people across ages. Study-level results: Total diversity from one million sequenced T cells was likely underestimated.

The authors ran a second PCR of about 6 to 11 cycles using a sample-barcoded 5' primer and a J-beta primer mix. Using its own MiXCR run on the 5' RACE reads, TCRdb lists one record per CDR3 protein. The sample includes hundreds of thousands of distinct CDR3 sequences, less than 70% of them seen just once. Ten milliliters of peripheral blood were drawn from each donor. The authors extracted at least 6 micrograms of total RNA per sample. The germline gives CDR1 MNHEY, CDR2 SMNVEV (reference sequence). The CDR3 runs to 13 residues. The sample was blood. The TCR originated in a man of 80 years or more in good health. J is TRBJ2-7 and V is TRBV27, with a possible D match to TRBD2 (6 bases). The CDR3 spells CAGSPGLGYEQYF. CDR3 nucleotide sequence: TGTGCCGGCAGTCCGGGACTTGGCTACGAGCAGTACTTC.